Listed here are 30 T cell receptor beta chains from one sample, sequenced in a study of T cells in Graves' hyperthyroidism and ophthalmopathy (dated by TCRdb to about 2019). The library was built by means of multiplex PCR. Sequencer: Illumina HiSeq 2000. The TCR beta CDR3 regions were amplified from the RNA transcripts. The first round of RT-PCR for the TCR CDR3 was performed with the HTBI primer set and the Qiagen OneStep RT-PCR kit. TCRdb took the public reads, trimmed them with fastp at Q25, ran MiXCR for clone calling and kept in-frame beta chains. Each CDR3 protein appears once, grouped with its most common genes and DNA. Within this sample are 500,000 to 600,000 distinct CDR3 sequences, with roughly 21% of them counted one time only. 47% of the sample is taken by the ten largest. Material: blood. The receptors originated from a man in his forties with Graves' ophthalmopathy.

This clonotype came up a few times. The chain joins TRBV12-3 or TRBV12-4 to TRBJ2-3; 8 bases align to TRBD2. V was clipped by 6 bases and J by 3 bases; unmatched bases: 5. The length of the CDR3 is 14 residues. CDR3 in DNA: TGTGCCAGCAGCCGGGGGACTAGAACAGATACGCAGTATTTT. This gives the protein CASSRGTRTDTQYF.

The sample holds a few counts of this clonotype. The V call is TRBV6-2 or TRBV6-3, the J call TRBJ2-1; D not certain. From germline, CDR1 is MNHEY and CDR2 SVGEGT. Trimming left V 5 bases short and J 8 bases short, with 13 bases between. CDR3 size: 13 residues. The CDR3, as DNA: TGTGCCAGCAGTCTCCCATTTGACGATGAGCAGTTCTTC. Its translation: CASSLPFDDEQFF.

This clonotype has a single count. The genes are TRBV7-9 and TRBJ2-5, with 8 bases fitting TRBD2. The CDR3 covers 14 residues. Germline CDR1 and CDR2: SEHNR and FQNEAQ (reference sequence). V was clipped by 3 bases and J by 4 bases; unmatched bases: 4. Written as DNA, the CDR3 is TGTGCCAGCAGCTTCCCCAGCGGGAGAGAGACCCAGTACTTC. This sequence encodes CASSFPSGRETQYF. The variable domain in full, completed from reference TRBV7-9 and TRBJ2-5, reads DTGVSQNPRHKITKRGQNVTFRCDPISEHNRLYWYRQTLGQGPEFLTYFQNEAQLEKSRLLSDRFSAERPKGSFSTLEIQRTEQGDSAMYLCASSFPSGRETQYFGPGTRLLVL.

This clonotype occurred many times. The chain has TRBV5-1 and TRBJ2-2; 8 bases agree with TRBD1. The CDR3 is 16 residues long. Trimming at V came to 4 bases and at J to 1 base, leaving 6 bases not matched to a gene. In germline, CDR1 is SGHRS, CDR2 YFSETQ. In DNA form, the CDR3 reads TGCGCCAGCAGCCCTCCCGGGACAGGGAACACCGGGGAGCTGTTTTTT. It codes for CASSPPGTGNTGELFF. The complete variable domain, with remaining parts taken from reference TRBV5-1 and TRBJ2-2, reads KAGVTQTPRYLIKTRGQQVTLSCSPISGHRSVSWYQQTPGQGLQFLFEYFSETQRNKGNFPGRFSGRQFSNSRSEMNVSTLELGDSALYLCASSPPGTGNTGELFFGEGSRLTVL.

This clonotype appeared many times. The chain employs TRBV7-9 and TRBJ2-3, with D unclear. With 2 bases removed from V and 3 bases from J, the gap between germline ends came to 6 bases. This CDR3 has 13 amino acids. CDR1 is SEHNR and CDR2 is FQNEAQ in the germline V gene (reference sequence). The CDR3 DNA follows: TGTGCCAGCAGCTTACCGGTTACAGATACGCAGTATTTT. It encodes CASSLPVTDTQYF. Looking up the rest from reference TRBV7-9 and TRBJ2-3 gives the full variable domain: DTGVSQNPRHKITKRGQNVTFRCDPISEHNRLYWYRQTLGQGPEFLTYFQNEAQLEKSRLLSDRFSAERPKGSFSTLEIQRTEQGDSAMYLCASSLPVTDTQYFGPGTRLTVL.

The sample holds many counts of this clonotype. The chain recombines TRBV27 with TRBJ2-7; TRBD1 aligns across 8 bases. V was clipped by 4 bases and J by 9 bases; unmatched bases: 5. Looked up from germline, CDR1 is MNHEY and CDR2 is SMNVEV (reference sequence). This CDR3 is built from 12 residues. The CDR3 region has the DNA TGTGCCAGCAGTTCGACAGGGGTCAGGCAGTACTTC. Protein: CASSSTGVRQYF.

This clonotype was counted between two and nine times. The chain is built from TRBV29-1 and TRBJ2-1; TRBD1 or TRBD2 may be the D gene (6 bases each). The germline gives CDR1 SQVTM, CDR2 ANQGSEA. The V and J ends lost 7 bases and 3 bases respectively, with 19 bases between them. This CDR3 is 15 amino acids long. Here the CDR3 DNA reads TGCAGCGCCACAAGGGGGGACTGGAGCTACAATGAGCAGTTCTTC. Translating it yields CSATRGDWSYNEQFF.

This clonotype was picked up a small number of times. The V gene is TRBV28, the J gene TRBJ2-7; TRBD2 matches at 12 bases. The V gene end was trimmed by 3 bases and the J gene end by 2 bases; junction bases not matched to a gene: 5. This CDR3 has 16 residues. The germline gives CDR1 MDHEN, CDR2 SYDVKM. The CDR3 reads CASSFWTSGTTYEQYF. The DNA of the CDR3 is TGTGCCAGCAGTTTTTGGACTAGCGGGACTACCTACGAGCAGTACTTC.

This clonotype was recorded many times. The chain uses TRBV11-1 and TRBJ1-1; 7 nucleotides align to TRBD1. The germline CDR1 and CDR2 sequences are SGHAT and FQDESV (reference sequence). J gave up 5 bases and V 7 bases, and 4 bases lay outside the gene matches. This CDR3 region has 12 residues. CDR3 in amino acids: CASTRGGTEAFF. CDR3 coding DNA: TGTGCCAGCACCAGGGGGGGGACTGAAGCTTTCTTT. Full variable domain (outside the CDR3, taken from reference TRBV11-1 and TRBJ1-1): EAEVAQSPRYKITEKSQAVAFWCDPISGHATLYWYRQILGQGPELLVQFQDESVVDDSQLPKDRFSAERLKGVDSTLKIQPAELGDSAMYLCASTRGGTEAFFGQGTRLTVV.

There are many counts of this clonotype. J is TRBJ1-2 and V is TRBV13; no clear D. CDR1 PRHDT and CDR2 FYEKMQ come from the germline V gene (reference sequence). The CDR3 consists of 14 residues. Trimming removed 1 base from V and 4 bases from J, with 10 bases in between. The CDR3 nucleotides read TGTGCCAGCAGCTTAGAGGGAAGGATCTATGGCTACACCTTC. Translation gives CASSLEGRIYGYTF.

V gene TRBV6-1 combines with J gene TRBJ1-2, with 11 bases lining up with TRBD1. This CDR3 has 14 residues. J lost 3 bases, V lost 7 bases, and 4 bases had no gene match. Germline V gene data show CDR1 as MNHNS and CDR2 as SASEGT. CDR3 nucleotides: TGTGCCAGCACTCGGACAGGGGGCGACTATGGCTACACCTTC. Residues: CASTRTGGDYGYTF.

The gene calls are TRBV5-1 and TRBJ2-7, with 9 bases aligning to TRBD1. CDR1 and CDR2 from the germline V gene are SGHRS and YFSETQ. The CDR3 spans 15 residues. J lost 9 bases, V lost 4 bases, and 14 bases had no gene match. DNA for the CDR3: TGCGCCAGCAGCCTCAACAGGGGGCGCGTCAACGGGCAGTACTTC. Its protein is CASSLNRGRVNGQYF.

This clonotype was counted a few times. Here the CDR3 DNA reads TGCAGCGTTGACTGGGAATATGAGCAGTTCTTC. Translated: CSVDWEYEQFF. The chain uses TRBV29-1 and TRBJ2-1, with D unresolved. This CDR3 has 11 amino acids. Germline V lookup: CDR1 SQVTM, CDR2 ANQGSEA. V shed 3 bases and J shed 8 bases, with 8 bases lying between them.

This clonotype was detected many times. The V and J genes are TRBV6-5 and TRBJ2-2; no firm D call. V was pared by 0 bases and J by 1 base, with 0 bases between. CDR1 is MNHEY and CDR2 is SVGAGI in the germline V gene. The CDR3 is made up of 13 amino acids. This chain's CDR3 is CASSYSNTGELFF. The CDR3 region has the DNA TGTGCCAGCAGTTACTCGAACACCGGGGAGCTGTTTTTT.

This clonotype appeared a few times. CDR3 sequence reads: CASSTRGLVSYEQYF. Here the CDR3 DNA reads TGTGCCAGCAGCACCAGGGGGTTGGTCTCCTACGAGCAGTACTTC. The chain is built from TRBV7-8 and TRBJ2-7, with 7 nucleotides matching TRBD1. CDR3 size: 15 residues. CDR1 is SGHVS and CDR2 is FQNEAQ in the germline V gene. V was clipped by 5 bases and J by 0 bases; unmatched bases: 7.

This clonotype was counted ten times or more. The chain recombines TRBV18 with TRBJ2-3, with TRBD1 matching over 7 bases. With 4 bases clipped from V and 0 bases from J, the junction kept 4 bases outside the gene matches. This CDR3 region has 15 residues. The germline V gene has CDR1 KGHSH and CDR2 LQKENI. CDR3 loop: CASSQQGFSTDTQYF. CDR3 bases: TGTGCCAGCTCACAACAGGGGTTTAGCACAGATACGCAGTATTTT.

Regarding this clonotype: A much larger clone differs from this one at a single base, so this may be a read error. J is TRBJ2-1 and V is TRBV20-1; D unclear. The CDR3 contains 14 residues. Germline V gives CDR1 DFQATT, CDR2 SNEGSKA (reference sequence). V was cut by 5 bases and J by 4 bases, with 15 bases left in between. CDR3: CSASHPAPYNEQFF. CDR3 nucleotide sequence: TGCAGTGCTTCCCACCCGGCTCCTTACAATGAGCAGTTCTTC.

This clonotype showed up just a few times. This chain connects TRBV6-1 to TRBJ1-2; perhaps TRBD1 as D (5 bases). The V and J ends lost 5 bases and 2 bases respectively, with 21 bases between them. The CDR3 extends over 17 amino acids. The germline V gene encodes CDR1 MNHNS and CDR2 SASEGT. CDR3 bases: TGTGCCAGCAGTTCTCAGGGTTTTTCGGCCCTCAACTATGGCTACACCTTC. This encodes CASSSQGFSALNYGYTF.

The rearrangement joins TRBV20-1 to TRBJ2-3, with TRBD2 matching 8 bases. The germline V gene has CDR1 DFQATT and CDR2 SNEGSKA (reference sequence). Trimming took 6 bases from V and 0 from J; bases not matched to a gene: 14. The CDR3 covers 17 residues. The CDR3 DNA is TGCAGTGCCCCGGGGGGGGGGGGTCACTCTAGCACAGATACGCAGTATTTT. Its translation is CSAPGGGGHSSTDTQYF.

About this clonotype itself: One base away lies a much larger clone, so this may be a sequencing read error. This rearrangement joins TRBV2 to TRBJ2-1; no reliable D call. Per germline, CDR1 SNHLY and CDR2 FYNNEI. V was trimmed by 1 base and J by 4 bases, leaving 14 bases between them. This CDR3 is built from 16 residues. In DNA, the CDR3 is TGTGCCAGCAGTGAAGGAAGGCAGGCGCCTTACAATGAGCAGTTCTTC. This translates into CASSEGRQAPYNEQFF.

Ten or more counts support this clonotype. J is TRBJ2-1 and V is TRBV5-1, with TRBD2 identical over 10 bases. Germline V lookup: CDR1 SGHRS, CDR2 YFSETQ. CDR3 length: 15 residues. The J segment lost 7 bases and the V segment lost 5 bases, leaving 9 bases of the junction unmatched. CDR3 region: CASRAAGGPLNEQFF. In DNA form, the CDR3 reads TGCGCCAGCAGAGCAGCGGGGGGGCCGTTGAATGAGCAGTTCTTC.

The CDR3 loop reads CASSSRLTDEQYF. The CDR3 DNA reads TGTGCCAGCAGCTCTCGACTTACGGACGAGCAGTACTTC. The genes are TRBV7-6 and TRBJ2-7; unclear D gene. This CDR3 comprises 13 residues. Trimming took 4 bases from V and 5 from J, leaving 12 bases between them. Germline V gives CDR1 SGHVS, CDR2 FNYEAQ.

This sequence joins TRBV7-9 and TRBJ2-1; 7 bases fit TRBD2. CDR1 and CDR2 from the germline V gene are SEHNR and FQNEAQ (reference sequence). CDR3 size: 14 residues. V lost 6 bases, J lost 10 bases, and 12 bases stayed unmatched. The CDR3 protein is CASRRYTGEGEQFF. DNA of the CDR3: TGTGCCAGCAGACGGTACACCGGGGAGGGCGAGCAGTTCTTC.

There are a few counts of this clonotype. This chain uses TRBV6-2 or TRBV6-3 with TRBJ1-1, with unresolved D. The V end lost 3 bases, the J end lost 4 bases, and 9 bases lay between the germline ends. The CDR3 runs 13 residues. Per the germline V gene, CDR1 is MNHEY and CDR2 is SVGEGT. CDR3 protein: CASSYTGPTEAFF. CDR3 nucleotide sequence: TGTGCCAGCAGTTATACTGGCCCCACTGAAGCTTTCTTT.

The chain links TRBV12-3 or TRBV12-4 to TRBJ1-6; 7 positions agree with TRBD1. V shed 6 bases and J 9 bases; nucleotides not matched to a gene: 8. The CDR3 consists of 14 residues. The CDR3 reads CASRTNRGASPLHF. CDR3 coding DNA: TGTGCCAGCAGGACGAACAGGGGCGCTTCACCCCTCCACTTT.

This chain connects TRBV30 to TRBJ2-7; 10 bases map to TRBD2. V trimming: 5 bases; J trimming: 2 bases; junction bases outside the gene matches: 9. Germline V gene lookup returns CDR1 GTSNPN and CDR2 SVGIG (reference sequence). There are 15 residues in the CDR3. Here the CDR3 DNA reads TGTGCCTGGGAGGTGAGCGGGAGGGCCCCCTACGAGCAGTACTTC. It codes for CAWEVSGRAPYEQYF.

In its sample, this clonotype was seen many times. This chain uses TRBV28 with TRBJ2-7; maybe TRBD2 (6 bases). CDR1 is MDHEN, CDR2 SYDVKM, per germline. With 8 bases removed from V and 7 bases from J, the gap between germline ends came to 18 bases. The CDR3 has 13 residues. The CDR3 sequence: CASGPPGVREQYF. Written as DNA, the CDR3 is TGTGCCAGCGGGCCTCCGGGAGTGAGGGAGCAGTACTTC.

The chain is built from TRBV5-6 and TRBJ2-7; 10 positions agree with TRBD2. V lost 2 bases and J lost 1; bases outside the gene matches: 3. The CDR3 length is 15 residues. CDR1 and CDR2 (germline): SGHDT, YYEEEE. This chain's CDR3 is CASSFTTSGSYEQYF. The CDR3 DNA reads as TGTGCCAGCAGCTTCACGACTAGCGGGTCCTACGAGCAGTACTTC.

This clonotype was seen at least ten times. The chain recombines TRBV28 with TRBJ2-1; tentatively, D is TRBD1 or TRBD2 (6 bases each). Germline assignment: CDR1 MDHEN and CDR2 SYDVKM. Trimming removed 8 bases at V and 5 bases at J, with 10 bases between. The CDR3 has 12 amino acids. The CDR3 region has the DNA TGTGCCAGCCGGAGGGGGGACAATGAGCAGTTCTTC. It encodes CASRRGDNEQFF.

This clonotype has a count of ten or more. The chain recombines TRBV3-1 with TRBJ2-5; perhaps TRBD1 as D (6 bases). Germline V gives CDR1 LGHDT, CDR2 YNNKEL (reference sequence). The CDR3 has 15 residues. V was shortened by 0 bases and J by 5 bases, with 13 bases between the two germline ends. In DNA, the CDR3 is TGTGCCAGCAGCCAAGATCCAGGGGTTAGCGAGACCCAGTACTTC. Its protein product is CASSQDPGVSETQYF.